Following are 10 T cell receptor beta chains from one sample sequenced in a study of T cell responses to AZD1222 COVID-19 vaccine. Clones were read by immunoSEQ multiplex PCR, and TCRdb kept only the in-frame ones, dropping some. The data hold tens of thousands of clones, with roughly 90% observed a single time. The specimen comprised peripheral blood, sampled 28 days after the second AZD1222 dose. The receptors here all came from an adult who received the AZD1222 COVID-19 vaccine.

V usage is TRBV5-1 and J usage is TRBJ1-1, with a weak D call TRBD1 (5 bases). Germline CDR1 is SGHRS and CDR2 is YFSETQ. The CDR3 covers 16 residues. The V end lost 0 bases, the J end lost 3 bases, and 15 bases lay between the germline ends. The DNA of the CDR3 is TGCGCCAGCAGCTTGGGATCGGGGGGAGGTGACACTGAAGCTTTCTTT. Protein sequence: CASSLGSGGGDTEAFF.

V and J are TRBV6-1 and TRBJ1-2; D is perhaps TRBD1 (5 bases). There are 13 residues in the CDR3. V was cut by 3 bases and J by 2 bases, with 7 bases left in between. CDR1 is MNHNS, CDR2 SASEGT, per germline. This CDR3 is CASSDQGNYGYTF. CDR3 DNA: TGTGCCAGCAGTGACCAGGGAAACTATGGCTACACCTTC.

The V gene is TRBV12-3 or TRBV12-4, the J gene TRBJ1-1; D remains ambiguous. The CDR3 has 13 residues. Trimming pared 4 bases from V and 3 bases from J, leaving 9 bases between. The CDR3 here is CASSSIGHTEAFF. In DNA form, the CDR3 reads TGTGCCAGCAGTTCTATTGGGCACACTGAAGCTTTCTTT.

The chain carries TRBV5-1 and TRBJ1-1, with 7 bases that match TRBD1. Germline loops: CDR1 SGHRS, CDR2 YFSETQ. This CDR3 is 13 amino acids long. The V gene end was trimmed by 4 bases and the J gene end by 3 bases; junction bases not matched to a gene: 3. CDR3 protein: CASSRTGDTEAFF. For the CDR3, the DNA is TGCGCCAGCAGCCGGACAGGCGACACTGAAGCTTTCTTT.

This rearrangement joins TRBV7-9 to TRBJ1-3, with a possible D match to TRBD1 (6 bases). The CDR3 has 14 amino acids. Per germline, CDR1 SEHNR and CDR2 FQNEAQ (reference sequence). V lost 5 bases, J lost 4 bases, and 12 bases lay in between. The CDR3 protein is CASSRTGLGNTIYF. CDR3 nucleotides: TGTGCCAGCAGCCGTACAGGGTTGGGAAACACCATATATTTT. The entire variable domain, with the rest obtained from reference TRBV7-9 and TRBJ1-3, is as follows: DTGVSQNPRHKITKRGQNVTFRCDPISEHNRLYWYRQTLGQGPEFLTYFQNEAQLEKSRLLSDRFSAERPKGSFSTLEIQRTEQGDSAMYLCASSRTGLGNTIYFGEGSWLTVV.

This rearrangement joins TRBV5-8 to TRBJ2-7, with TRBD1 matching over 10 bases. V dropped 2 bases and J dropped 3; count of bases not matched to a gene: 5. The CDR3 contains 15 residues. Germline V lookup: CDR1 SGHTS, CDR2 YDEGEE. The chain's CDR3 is CASSFLTGGYYEQYF. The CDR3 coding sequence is TGTGCCAGCAGCTTCCTGACAGGGGGCTACTACGAGCAGTACTTC.

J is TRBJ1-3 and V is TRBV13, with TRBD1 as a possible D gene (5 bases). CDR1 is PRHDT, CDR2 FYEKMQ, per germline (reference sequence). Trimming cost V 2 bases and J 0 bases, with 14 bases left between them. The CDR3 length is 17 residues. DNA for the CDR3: TGTGCCAGCAGCTTAAGGGGCCTCCAATCCTCTGGAAACACCATATATTTT. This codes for CASSLRGLQSSGNTIYF.

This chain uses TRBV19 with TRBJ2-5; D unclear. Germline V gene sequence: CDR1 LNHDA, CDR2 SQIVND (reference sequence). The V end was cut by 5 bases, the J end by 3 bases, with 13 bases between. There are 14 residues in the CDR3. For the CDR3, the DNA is TGTGCCAGTAGTGCGCCGGAACAGAAAGAGACCCAGTACTTC. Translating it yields CASSAPEQKETQYF.

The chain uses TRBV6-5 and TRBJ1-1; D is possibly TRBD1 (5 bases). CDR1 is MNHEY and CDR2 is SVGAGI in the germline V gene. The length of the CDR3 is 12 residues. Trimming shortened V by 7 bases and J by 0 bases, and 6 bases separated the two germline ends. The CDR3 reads CASKQVNTEAFF. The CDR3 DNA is TGTGCCAGCAAACAGGTGAACACTGAAGCTTTCTTT.

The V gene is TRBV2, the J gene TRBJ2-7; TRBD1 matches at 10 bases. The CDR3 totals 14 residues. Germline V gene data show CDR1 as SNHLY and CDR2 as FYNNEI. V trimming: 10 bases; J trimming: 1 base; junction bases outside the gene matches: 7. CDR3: CANIRDRGSYEQYV. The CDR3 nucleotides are TGTGCCAACATCCGGGACAGGGGTTCCTACGAGCAGTACGTC.